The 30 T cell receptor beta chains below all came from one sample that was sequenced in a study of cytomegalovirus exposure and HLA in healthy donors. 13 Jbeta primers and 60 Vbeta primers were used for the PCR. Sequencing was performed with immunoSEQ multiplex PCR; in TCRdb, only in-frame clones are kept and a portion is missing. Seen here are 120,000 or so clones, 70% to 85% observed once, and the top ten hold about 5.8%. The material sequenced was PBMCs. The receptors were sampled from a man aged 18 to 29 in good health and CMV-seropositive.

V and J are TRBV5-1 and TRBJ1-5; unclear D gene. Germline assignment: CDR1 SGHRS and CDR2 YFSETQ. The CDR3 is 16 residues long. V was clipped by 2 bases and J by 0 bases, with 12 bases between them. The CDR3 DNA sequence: TGCGCCAGCAGCTTCCTACCGGGTAATAGCAATCAGCCCCAGCATTTT. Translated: CASSFLPGNSNQPQHF.

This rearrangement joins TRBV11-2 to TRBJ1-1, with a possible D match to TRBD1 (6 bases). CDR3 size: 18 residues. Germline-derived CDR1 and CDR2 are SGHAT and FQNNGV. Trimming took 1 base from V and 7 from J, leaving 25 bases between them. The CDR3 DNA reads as TGTGCCAGCAGCTTAGGGTCCGCGGACAGTGCCCTCATCTTTGAAGCTTTCTTT. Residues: CASSLGSADSALIFEAFF.

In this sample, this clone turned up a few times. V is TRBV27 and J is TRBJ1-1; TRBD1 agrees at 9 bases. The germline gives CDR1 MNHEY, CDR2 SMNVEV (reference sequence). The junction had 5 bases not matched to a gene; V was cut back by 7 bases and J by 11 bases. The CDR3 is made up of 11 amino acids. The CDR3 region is CASKDRGRAFF. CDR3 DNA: TGTGCCAGCAAGGACAGGGGTCGCGCTTTCTTT.

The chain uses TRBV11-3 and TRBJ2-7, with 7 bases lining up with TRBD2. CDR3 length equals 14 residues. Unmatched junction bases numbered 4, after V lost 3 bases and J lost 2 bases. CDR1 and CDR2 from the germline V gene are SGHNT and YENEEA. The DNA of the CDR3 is TGTGCCAGCAGCTTGGGGGGAGGGCCCTACGAGCAGTACTTC. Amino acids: CASSLGGGPYEQYF.

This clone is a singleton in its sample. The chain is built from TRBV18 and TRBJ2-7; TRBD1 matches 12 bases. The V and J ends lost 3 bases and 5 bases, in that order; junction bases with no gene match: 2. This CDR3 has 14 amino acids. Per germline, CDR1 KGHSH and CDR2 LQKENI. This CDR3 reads CASSPGTGGNEQYF. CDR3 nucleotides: TGTGCCAGCTCACCCGGGACAGGGGGCAACGAGCAGTACTTC.

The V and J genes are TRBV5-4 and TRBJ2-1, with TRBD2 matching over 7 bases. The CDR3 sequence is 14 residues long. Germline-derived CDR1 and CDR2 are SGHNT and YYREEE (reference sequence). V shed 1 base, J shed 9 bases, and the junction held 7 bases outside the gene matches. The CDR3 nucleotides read TGTGCCAGCAGCTTGCCGGGGGAGGGCGGTGAGCAGTTCTTC. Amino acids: CASSLPGEGGEQFF. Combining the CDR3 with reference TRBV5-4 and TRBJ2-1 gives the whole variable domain ETGVTQSPTHLIKTRGQQVTLRCSSQSGHNTVSWYQQALGQGPQFIFQYYREEENGRGNFPPRFSGLQFPNYSSELNVNALELDDSALYLCASSLPGEGGEQFFGPGTRLTVL.

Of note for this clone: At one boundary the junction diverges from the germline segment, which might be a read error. The CDR3 DNA reads as TGTGCCAGCAGCCAAAAAGACGGGTTT. It codes for CASSQKDGF. This sequence joins TRBV14 and TRBJ2-2, with D hard to call. The CDR3 totals 9 residues. The germline V gene encodes CDR1 SGHDN and CDR2 FVKESK.

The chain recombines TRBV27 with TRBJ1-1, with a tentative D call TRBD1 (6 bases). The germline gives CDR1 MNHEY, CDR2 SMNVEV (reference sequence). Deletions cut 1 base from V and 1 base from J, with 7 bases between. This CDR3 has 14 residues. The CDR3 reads CASSLLQGNTEAFF. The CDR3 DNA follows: TGTGCCAGCAGTTTATTACAGGGGAACACTGAAGCTTTCTTT.

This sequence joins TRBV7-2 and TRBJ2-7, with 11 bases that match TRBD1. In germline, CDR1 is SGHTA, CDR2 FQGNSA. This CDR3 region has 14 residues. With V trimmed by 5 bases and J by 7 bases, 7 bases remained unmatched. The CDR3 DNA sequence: TGTGCCAGCAGCAAGGACAGGGGGCGGTTGGAGCAGTACTTC. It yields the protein CASSKDRGRLEQYF.

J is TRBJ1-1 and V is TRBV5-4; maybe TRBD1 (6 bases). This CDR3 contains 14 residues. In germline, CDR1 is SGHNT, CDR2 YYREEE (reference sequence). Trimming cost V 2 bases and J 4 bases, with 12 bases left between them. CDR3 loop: CASSFTGTVTEAFF. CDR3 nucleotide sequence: TGTGCCAGCAGCTTTACAGGGACGGTCACTGAAGCTTTCTTT.

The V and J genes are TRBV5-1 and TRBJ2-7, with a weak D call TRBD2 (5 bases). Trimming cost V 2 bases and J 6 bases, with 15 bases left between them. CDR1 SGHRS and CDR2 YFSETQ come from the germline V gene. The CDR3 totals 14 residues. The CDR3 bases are TGCGCCAGCAGCTTTGGCGGGCAGGAGGTCGAGCAGTACTTC. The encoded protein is CASSFGGQEVEQYF.

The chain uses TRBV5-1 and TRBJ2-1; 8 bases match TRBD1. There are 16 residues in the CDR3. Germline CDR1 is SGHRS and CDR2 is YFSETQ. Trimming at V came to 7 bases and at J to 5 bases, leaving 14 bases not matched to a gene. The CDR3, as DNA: TGCGCCAGCCGCCCCTCGGGTGCAGGGGGCCACAATGAGCAGTTCTTC. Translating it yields CASRPSGAGGHNEQFF.

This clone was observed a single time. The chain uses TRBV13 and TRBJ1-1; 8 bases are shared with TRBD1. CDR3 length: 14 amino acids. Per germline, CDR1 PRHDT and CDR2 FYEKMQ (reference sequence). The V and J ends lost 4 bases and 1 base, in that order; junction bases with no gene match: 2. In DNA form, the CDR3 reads TGTGCCAGCAGCTCCGGGACAGGGAACACTGAAGCTTTCTTT. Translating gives CASSSGTGNTEAFF.

CDR3 loop: CASHSTPGGINIQYF. The CDR3 bases are TGCGCCAGCCACTCTACGCCGGGGGGGATAAACATTCAGTACTTC. The J gene is TRBJ2-4, the V gene TRBV5-1; TRBD2 matches at 8 bases. The CDR3 consists of 15 residues. Germline V gene data show CDR1 as SGHRS and CDR2 as YFSETQ. The V and J ends lost 7 bases and 6 bases, in that order; junction bases with no gene match: 12. The full variable domain, in which reference TRBV5-1 and TRBJ2-4 provide the parts outside the CDR3, is KAGVTQTPRYLIKTRGQQVTLSCSPISGHRSVSWYQQTPGQGLQFLFEYFSETQRNKGNFPGRFSGRQFSNSRSEMNVSTLELGDSALYLCASHSTPGGINIQYFGAGTRLSVL.

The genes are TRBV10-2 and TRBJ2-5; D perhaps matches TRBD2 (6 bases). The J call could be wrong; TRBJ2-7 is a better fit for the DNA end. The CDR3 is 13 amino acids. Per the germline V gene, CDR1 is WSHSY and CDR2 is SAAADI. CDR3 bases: TGCGCCAGCAGCCAGGGACTTTCCTACGAGCAGTACTTC. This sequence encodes CASSQGLSYEQYF.

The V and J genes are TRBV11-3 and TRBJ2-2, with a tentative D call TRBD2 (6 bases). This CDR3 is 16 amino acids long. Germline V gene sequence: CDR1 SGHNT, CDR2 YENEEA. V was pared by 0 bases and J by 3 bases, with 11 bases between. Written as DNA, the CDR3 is TGTGCCAGCAGCTTAGACGGGGGTTTGGACACCGGGGAGCTGTTTTTT. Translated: CASSLDGGLDTGELFF. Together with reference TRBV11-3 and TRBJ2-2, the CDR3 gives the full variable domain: EAGVVQSPRYKIIEKKQPVAFWCNPISGHNTLYWYLQNLGQGPELLIRYENEEAVDDSQLPKDRFSAERLKGVDSTLKIQPAELGDSAVYLCASSLDGGLDTGELFFGEGSRLTVL.

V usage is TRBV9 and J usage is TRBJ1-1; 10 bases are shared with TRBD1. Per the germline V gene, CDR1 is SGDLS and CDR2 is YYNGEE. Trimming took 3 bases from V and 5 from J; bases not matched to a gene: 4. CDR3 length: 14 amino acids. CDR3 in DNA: TGTGCCAGCAGCGCCGGGACAGGGGAAACTGAAGCTTTCTTT. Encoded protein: CASSAGTGETEAFF.

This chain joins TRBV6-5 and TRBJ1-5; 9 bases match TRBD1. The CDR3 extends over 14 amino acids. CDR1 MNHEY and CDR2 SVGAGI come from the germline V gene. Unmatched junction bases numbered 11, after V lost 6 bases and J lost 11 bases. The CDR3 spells CASRDRGVVGTQHF. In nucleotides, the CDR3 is TGTGCCAGCAGGGACAGGGGAGTAGTGGGTACCCAGCATTTT.

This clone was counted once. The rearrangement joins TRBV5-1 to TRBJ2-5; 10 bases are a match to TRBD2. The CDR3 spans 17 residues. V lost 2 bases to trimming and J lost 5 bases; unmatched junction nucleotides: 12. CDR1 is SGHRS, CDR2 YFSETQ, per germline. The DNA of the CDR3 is TGCGCCAGCAGCTTATCGTTAGCGGGGGGCCCGGGGGAGACCCAGTACTTC. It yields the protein CASSLSLAGGPGETQYF.

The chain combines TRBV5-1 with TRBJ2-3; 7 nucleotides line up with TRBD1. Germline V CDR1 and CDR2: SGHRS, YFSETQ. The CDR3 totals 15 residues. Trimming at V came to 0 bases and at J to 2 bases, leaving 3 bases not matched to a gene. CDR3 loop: CASSLVGTATDTQYF. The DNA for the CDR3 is TGCGCCAGCAGCTTGGTGGGGACAGCCACAGATACGCAGTATTTT. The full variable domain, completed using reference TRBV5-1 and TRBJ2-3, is KAGVTQTPRYLIKTRGQQVTLSCSPISGHRSVSWYQQTPGQGLQFLFEYFSETQRNKGNFPGRFSGRQFSNSRSEMNVSTLELGDSALYLCASSLVGTATDTQYFGPGTRLTVL.

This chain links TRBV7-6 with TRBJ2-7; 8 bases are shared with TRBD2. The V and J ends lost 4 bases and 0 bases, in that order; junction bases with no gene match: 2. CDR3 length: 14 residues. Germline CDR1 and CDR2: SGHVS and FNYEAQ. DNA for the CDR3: TGTGCCAGCAGCTCCAGCGGGGGCTCCTACGAGCAGTACTTC. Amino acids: CASSSSGGSYEQYF.

The CDR3 DNA follows: TGTGCCAGCAGCGTAGGGGGAGGGGGAGGTTCACCCCTCCACTTT. Protein product: CASSVGGGGGSPLHF. V usage is TRBV9 and J usage is TRBJ1-6, with D maybe TRBD1 (6 bases). The germline gives CDR1 SGDLS, CDR2 YYNGEE. There are 15 residues in the CDR3. V was pared by 0 bases and J by 9 bases, with 13 bases between.

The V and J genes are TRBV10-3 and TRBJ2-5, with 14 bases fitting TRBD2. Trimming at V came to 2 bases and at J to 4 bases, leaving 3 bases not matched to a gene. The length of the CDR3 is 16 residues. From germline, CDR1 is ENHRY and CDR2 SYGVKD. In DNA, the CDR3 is TGTGCCATCAGTGAGGGGACTAGCGGGAGTGGAGAGACCCAGTACTTC. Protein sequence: CAISEGTSGSGETQYF.

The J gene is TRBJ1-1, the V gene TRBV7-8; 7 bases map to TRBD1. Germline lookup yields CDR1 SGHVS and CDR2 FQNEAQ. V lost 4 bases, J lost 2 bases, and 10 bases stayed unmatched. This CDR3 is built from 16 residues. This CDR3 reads CASSSRTTGANTEAFF. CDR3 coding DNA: TGTGCCAGCAGCTCTAGGACTACAGGGGCCAACACTGAAGCTTTCTTT.

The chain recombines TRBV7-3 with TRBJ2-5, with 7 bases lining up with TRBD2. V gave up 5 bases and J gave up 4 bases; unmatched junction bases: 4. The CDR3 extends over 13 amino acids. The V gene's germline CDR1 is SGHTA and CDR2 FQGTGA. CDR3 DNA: TGTGCCAGCAGCCCCCGACTAGCAGAGACCCAGTACTTC. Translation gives CASSPRLAETQYF.

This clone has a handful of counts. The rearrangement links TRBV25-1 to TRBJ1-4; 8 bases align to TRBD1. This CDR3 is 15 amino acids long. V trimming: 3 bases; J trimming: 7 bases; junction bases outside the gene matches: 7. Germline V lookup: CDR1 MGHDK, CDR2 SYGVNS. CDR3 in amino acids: CASSEFRGRGEKLFF. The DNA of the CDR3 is TGTGCCAGCAGTGAGTTCAGGGGGCGAGGTGAAAAACTGTTTTTT.

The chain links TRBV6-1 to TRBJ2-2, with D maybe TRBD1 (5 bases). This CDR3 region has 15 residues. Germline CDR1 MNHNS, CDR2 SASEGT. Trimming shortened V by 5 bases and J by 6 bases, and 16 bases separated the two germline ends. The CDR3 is CASSFGAGFSGELFF. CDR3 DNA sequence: TGTGCCAGCAGTTTTGGGGCAGGGTTCTCCGGGGAGCTGTTTTTT.

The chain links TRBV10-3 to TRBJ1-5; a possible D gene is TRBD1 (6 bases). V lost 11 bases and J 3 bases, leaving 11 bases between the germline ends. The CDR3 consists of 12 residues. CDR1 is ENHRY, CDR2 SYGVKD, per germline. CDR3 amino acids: CAARGPNQPQHF. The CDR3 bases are TGTGCCGCGCGGGGGCCCAATCAGCCCCAGCATTTT.

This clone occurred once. CDR3 loop: CSGETDYEQYF. CDR3 DNA: TGCAGCGGTGAGACAGACTACGAGCAGTACTTC. V usage is TRBV29-1 and J usage is TRBJ2-7, with a tentative D call TRBD1 (5 bases). The CDR3 is 11 amino acids. V dropped 7 bases and J dropped 3 bases, with 10 bases sitting between them. CDR1 SQVTM and CDR2 ANQGSEA come from the germline V gene.

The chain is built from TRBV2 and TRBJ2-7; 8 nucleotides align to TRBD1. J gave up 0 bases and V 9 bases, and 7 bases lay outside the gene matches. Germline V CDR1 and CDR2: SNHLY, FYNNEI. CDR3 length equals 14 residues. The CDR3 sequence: CASIDRGHSYEQYF. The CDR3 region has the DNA TGTGCCAGTATCGACAGGGGACACTCCTACGAGCAGTACTTC.